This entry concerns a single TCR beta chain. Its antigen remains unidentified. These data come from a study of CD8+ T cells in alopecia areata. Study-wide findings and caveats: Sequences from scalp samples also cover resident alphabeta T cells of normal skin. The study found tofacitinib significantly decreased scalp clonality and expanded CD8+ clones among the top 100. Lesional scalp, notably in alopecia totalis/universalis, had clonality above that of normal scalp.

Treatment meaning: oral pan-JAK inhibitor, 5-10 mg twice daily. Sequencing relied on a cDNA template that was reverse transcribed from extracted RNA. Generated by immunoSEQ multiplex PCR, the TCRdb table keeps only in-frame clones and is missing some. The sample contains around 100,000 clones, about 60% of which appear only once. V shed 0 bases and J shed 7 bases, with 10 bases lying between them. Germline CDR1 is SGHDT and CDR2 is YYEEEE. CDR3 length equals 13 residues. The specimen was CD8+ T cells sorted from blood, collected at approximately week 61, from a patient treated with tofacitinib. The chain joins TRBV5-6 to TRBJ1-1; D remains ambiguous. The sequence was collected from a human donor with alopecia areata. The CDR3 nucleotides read TGTGCCAGCAGCTTGGGCATCGAGAATGAAGCTTTCTTT. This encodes CASSLGIENEAFF.